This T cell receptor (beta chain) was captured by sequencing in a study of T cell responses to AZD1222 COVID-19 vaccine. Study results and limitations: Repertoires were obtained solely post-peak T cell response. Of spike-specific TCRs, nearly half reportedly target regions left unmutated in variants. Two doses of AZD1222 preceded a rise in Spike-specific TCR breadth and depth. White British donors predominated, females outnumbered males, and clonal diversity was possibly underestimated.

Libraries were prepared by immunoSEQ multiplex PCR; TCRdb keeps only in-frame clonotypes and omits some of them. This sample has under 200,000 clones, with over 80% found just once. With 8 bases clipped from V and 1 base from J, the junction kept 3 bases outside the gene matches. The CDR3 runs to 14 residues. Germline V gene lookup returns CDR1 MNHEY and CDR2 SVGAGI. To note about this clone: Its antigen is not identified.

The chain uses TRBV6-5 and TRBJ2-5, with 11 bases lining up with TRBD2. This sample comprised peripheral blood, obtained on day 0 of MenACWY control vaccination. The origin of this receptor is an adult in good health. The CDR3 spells CASGTSGTQETQYF. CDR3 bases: TGTGCCAGCGGGACTAGCGGAACCCAAGAGACCCAGTACTTC.